The rows below give T cell receptor beta chains drawn from one sample of a study of cytomegalovirus exposure and HLA in healthy donors. Profiled with immunoSEQ multiplex PCR; TCRdb holds only in-frame clones, not every one. Of 230,000 or so clones in the sample, about 90% were seen once. The sequenced sample was PBMCs. These receptors were collected from a girl aged 2 to 10 in good health and CMV-seronegative. Each CDR3 is given with its conserved first and last residue. A D gene is named only where the DNA matches it firmly. Clone size, where shown, is once, few, many, or a class for clones that have expanded.

size | J | D | V | CDR3 | DNA
NA | TRBJ1-5 | NA | TRBV6-1 | CASTMGRGGQPQHF | TGTGCCAGCACCATGGGGAGGGGCGGTCAGCCCCAGCATTTT
NA | TRBJ1-3 | NA | TRBV18 | CASSPPARGGNTIYF | TGTGCCAGCTCACCACCGGCAAGGGGTGGAAACACCATATATTTT
NA | TRBJ2-7 | NA | TRBV7-9 | CASSLHKSEQYF | TGTGCCAGCAGCTTACACAAGTCCGAGCAGTACTTC
NA | TRBJ2-1 | TRBD2 | TRBV5-4 | CASSLVAGGVYNEQFF | TGTGCCAGCAGCTTGGTAGCGGGAGGAGTTTACAATGAGCAGTTCTTC
NA | TRBJ2-7 | TRBD1 | TRBV10-1 | CASSPGQGIYEQYF | TGCGCCAGCTCCCCCGGACAGGGGATCTACGAGCAGTACTTC
NA | TRBJ1-2 | TRBD1 | TRBV30 | CAWGPDREGYTF | TGTGCCTGGGGGCCTGACAGGGAAGGCTACACCTTC
NA | TRBJ2-1 | TRBD1 | TRBV27 | CASSQGQGSFF | TGTGCCAGCAGTCAGGGACAGGGGTCGTTCTTC
NA | TRBJ1-1 | NA | TRBV19 | CASSLWGLRDTEAFF | TGTGCCAGTAGTCTGTGGGGCCTTCGGGACACTGAAGCTTTCTTT
NA | TRBJ2-5 | TRBD2 | TRBV6-1 | CASSELTSGQETQYF | TGTGCCAGCAGTGAACTCACTAGCGGGCAAGAGACCCAGTACTTC
NA | TRBJ1-6 | NA | TRBV5-6 | CASSFWGGGNSPLHF | TGTGCCAGCAGCTTTTGGGGGGGCGGTAATTCACCCCTCCACTTT
NA | TRBJ2-6 | TRBD1 | TRBV2 | CASSERDRYYGANVLTF | TGTGCCAGCAGTGAAAGGGACAGGTATTACGGGGCCAACGTCCTGACTTTC
NA | TRBJ1-5 | NA | TRBV4-2 | CASSQENGQYNQPQHF | TGTGCCAGCAGCCAAGAAAATGGACAGTACAATCAGCCCCAGCATTTT
NA | TRBJ1-1 | TRBD1 | TRBV15 | CATSRVPGTVNTEAFF | TGTGCCACCAGCAGAGTCCCCGGGACAGTCAACACTGAAGCTTTCTTT
NA | TRBJ1-1 | TRBD1 | TRBV6-1 | CASRAGGLREAFF | TGTGCCAGCAGGGCAGGGGGATTGAGGGAAGCTTTCTTT
NA | TRBJ2-7 | TRBD2 | TRBV29-1 | CSVQPNSGTSAVRQQYF | TGCAGCGTCCAACCTAACTCCGGGACTAGCGCCGTACGCCAGCAGTACTTC
NA | TRBJ2-7 | NA | TRBV27 | CASSLPGGYEQYF | TGTGCCAGCAGTTTGCCCGGAGGTTACGAGCAGTACTTC
NA | TRBJ1-5 | NA | TRBV6-5 | CASSYSAEQPQHF | TGTGCCAGCAGTTACTCTGCGGAACAGCCCCAGCATTTT
NA | TRBJ2-3 | TRBD2 | TRBV2 | CASSDGSGGKDTQYF | TGTGCCAGCAGTGACGGGAGCGGGGGTAAAGATACGCAGTATTTT
NA | TRBJ1-1 | NA | TRBV14 | CASSQYRGNTEAFF | TGTGCCAGCAGCCAGTACCGCGGGAACACTGAAGCTTTCTTT
once | TRBJ2-4 | TRBD2 | TRBV5-4 | CASSLAGGKNIQYF | TGTGCCAGCAGCTTAGCGGGGGGCAAAAACATTCAGTACTTC
NA | TRBJ1-2 | NA | TRBV19 | CASSIDRTVYGYTF | TGTGCCAGTAGTATAGATCGGACAGTTTATGGCTACACCTTC
NA | TRBJ2-3 | NA | TRBV7-9 | CASWGPREDTQYF | TGTGCCAGCTGGGGCCCCCGCGAAGATACGCAGTATTTT
NA | TRBJ1-6 | NA | TRBV28 | CASSMAGSSYNSPLHF | TGTGCCAGCAGCATGGCGGGAAGCTCCTATAATTCACCCCTCCACTTT
NA | TRBJ2-7 | TRBD1 | TRBV9 | CASSETGAAYEQYF | TGTGCCAGCAGCGAGACAGGGGCGGCGTACGAGCAGTACTTC
NA | TRBJ2-3 | NA | TRBV10-3 | CAIQTSSHTDTQYF | TGTGCCATTCAGACTAGTTCCCACACAGATACGCAGTATTTT
NA | TRBJ1-5 | NA | TRBV6-5 | CASSGAGYNQPQHF | TGTGCCAGCAGTGGGGCAGGGTACAATCAGCCCCAGCATTTT
NA | TRBJ2-5 | TRBD2 | TRBV25-1 | CASSEVAGRQETQYF | TGTGCCAGCAGTGAAGTAGCGGGACGCCAAGAGACCCAGTACTTC
NA | TRBJ2-7 | NA | TRBV6-5 | CASSRMTSLYEQYF | TGTGCCAGCAGTCGGATGACTAGTCTATACGAGCAGTACTTC
NA | TRBJ2-2 | NA | TRBV6-5 | CASSYVGGRTGELFF | TGTGCCAGCAGTTACGTGGGGGGTCGGACCGGGGAGCTGTTTTTT
NA | TRBJ2-7 | NA | TRBV28 | CASRGRLTIYEQYF | TGTGCCAGCCGCGGAAGGCTGACCATCTACGAGCAGTACTTC
NA | TRBJ1-2 | NA | TRBV6-5 | CASSYLTGTNYGYTF | TGTGCCAGCAGTTACCTGACAGGCACTAACTATGGCTACACCTTC
NA | TRBJ1-2 | TRBD1 | TRBV29-1 | CSVEIGTGGDGYTF | TGCAGCGTTGAAATAGGGACAGGGGGCGATGGCTACACCTTC
NA | TRBJ1-4 | NA | TRBV19 | CASSSGTGEKLFF | TGTGCCAGTAGTAGCGGTACAGGGGAAAAACTGTTTTTT
once | TRBJ1-2 | NA | TRBV18 | CASSPLSGDYGNTF | TGTGCCAGCTCACCATTATCGGGAGACTATGGCAACACCTTC
NA | TRBJ2-4 | NA | TRBV6-1 | CASSEVTRGAKNIQYF | TGTGCCAGCAGTGAAGTGACAAGGGGGGCCAAAAACATTCAGTACTTC
NA | TRBJ2-7 | TRBD1 | TRBV30 | CAWRDRWAGTVEKVSSYEQYF | TGTGCCTGGAGGGATAGGTGGGCCGGGACAGTCGAGAAGGTAAGCTCCTACGAGCAGTACTTC
NA | TRBJ2-1 | TRBD2 | TRBV9 | CASSAPSGTSGIGEQFF | TGTGCCAGCAGCGCCCCATCCGGGACTAGCGGGATTGGTGAGCAGTTCTTC
NA | TRBJ2-3 | TRBD1 | TRBV11-2 | CASSPRDRGFTDTQYF | TGTGCCAGCAGCCCGAGGGACAGGGGATTCACAGATACGCAGTATTTT
NA | TRBJ2-5 | NA | TRBV30 | CAWSGGEGTQYF | TGTGCCTGGAGTGGTGGAGAAGGGACCCAGTACTTC
NA | TRBJ1-2 | TRBD1 | TRBV28 | CASSLNVGGWSGYTF | TGTGCCAGCAGTTTAAATGTAGGGGGCTGGTCTGGCTACACCTTC
NA | TRBJ1-6 | NA | TRBV5-1 | CASSPQTGTNSPLHF | TGCGCCAGCAGCCCACAGACAGGAACAAATTCACCCCTCCACTTT
NA | TRBJ2-3 | NA | TRBV27 | CASSFPFADTQYF | TGTGCCAGCAGTTTTCCCTTCGCAGATACGCAGTATTTT
once | TRBJ1-6 | TRBD1 | TRBV7-9 | CASSMTGGVSNSPLHF | TGTGCCAGCAGCATGACAGGGGGCGTTTCTAATTCACCCCTCCACTTT
once | TRBJ2-1 | TRBD2 | TRBV9 | CASSVFPGLAGGSSYNEQFF | TGTGCCAGCAGCGTCTTCCCGGGACTAGCGGGGGGGAGCTCCTACAATGAGCAGTTCTTC
NA | TRBJ2-5 | TRBD1 | TRBV9 | CASSAAGQGEVETQYF | TGTGCCAGCAGCGCCGCGGGACAGGGGGAAGTAGAGACCCAGTACTTC